The source of this T cell receptor beta chain is a study of T cell responses to AZD1222 COVID-19 vaccine. Points on this clone: Its antigen is not known.

In germline, CDR1 is SGHRS, CDR2 YFSETQ. The CDR3 is 15 amino acids. V lost 0 bases and J lost 8; bases outside the gene matches: 7. Study observations and caveats: Once two AZD1222 doses were given, Spike-specific TCR breadth and depth went up. Variant regions that are unmutated are reportedly the target of nearly half of spike-specific TCRs. AZD1222 recipients seropositive at baseline numbered only five to seven.

Here immunoSEQ multiplex PCR was the method, and the copy in TCRdb shows in-frame clones only, minus some. The sample lists approximately 270,000 clones, 90% to 95% seen once, with 0.5% to 0.7% in the top ten. The specimen was peripheral blood, collected 28 days after the second AZD1222 dose. The receptor was derived from an adult who received the AZD1222 COVID-19 vaccine. The V gene is TRBV5-1, the J gene TRBJ1-4, with 7 bases matching TRBD1. The CDR3 spells CASSLVPGGGEKLFF. The CDR3, as DNA: TGCGCCAGCAGCTTGGTGCCAGGGGGAGGGGAAAAACTGTTTTTT.